The entry below describes one T cell receptor beta chain. This specimen comes from a study of blood T cell repertoires in COVID-19. Sequenced by immunoSEQ multiplex PCR; TCRdb stores in-frame clones only, minus some. The sample holds a few hundred thousand clones, 87% seen once. Deletions cut 4 bases from V and 13 bases from J, with 17 bases between. The CDR3 runs to 13 residues. CDR1 MNHEY and CDR2 SMNVEV come from the germline V gene (reference sequence). The source of this sequence is a man younger than 35 with active or convalescent COVID-19. The sample consisted of peripheral blood. This chain connects TRBV27 to TRBJ2-1; TRBD1 might be the D (6 bases). CDR3: CASSSGQNKYQFF. The CDR3, as DNA: TGTGCCAGCAGTTCCGGACAGAATAAGTACCAGTTCTTC.